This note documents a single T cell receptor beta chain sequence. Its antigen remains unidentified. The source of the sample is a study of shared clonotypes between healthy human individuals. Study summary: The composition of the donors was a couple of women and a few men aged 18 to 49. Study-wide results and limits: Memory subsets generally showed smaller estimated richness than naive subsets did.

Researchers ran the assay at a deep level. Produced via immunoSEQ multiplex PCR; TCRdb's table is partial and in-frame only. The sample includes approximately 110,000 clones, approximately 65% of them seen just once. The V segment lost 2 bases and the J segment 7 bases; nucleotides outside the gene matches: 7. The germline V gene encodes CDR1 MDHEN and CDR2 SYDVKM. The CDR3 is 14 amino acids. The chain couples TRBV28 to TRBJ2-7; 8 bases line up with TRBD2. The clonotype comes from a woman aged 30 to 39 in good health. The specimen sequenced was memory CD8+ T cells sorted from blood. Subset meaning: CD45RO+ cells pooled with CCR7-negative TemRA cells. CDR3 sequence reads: CASSLGWLAGEQYF. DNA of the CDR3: TGTGCCAGCAGTTTAGGCTGGTTAGCGGGAGAGCAGTACTTC.